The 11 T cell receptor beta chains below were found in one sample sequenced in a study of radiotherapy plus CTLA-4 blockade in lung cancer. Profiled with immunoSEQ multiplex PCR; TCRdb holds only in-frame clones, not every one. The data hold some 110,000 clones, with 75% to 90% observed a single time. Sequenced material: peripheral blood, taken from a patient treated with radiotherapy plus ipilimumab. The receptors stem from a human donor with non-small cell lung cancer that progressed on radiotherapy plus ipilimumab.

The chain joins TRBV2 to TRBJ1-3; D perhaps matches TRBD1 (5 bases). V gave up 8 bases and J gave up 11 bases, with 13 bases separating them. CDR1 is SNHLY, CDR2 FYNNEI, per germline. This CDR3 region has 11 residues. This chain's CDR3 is CASGAQSPIYF. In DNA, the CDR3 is TGTGCCAGCGGGGCCCAGTCCCCCATATATTTT.

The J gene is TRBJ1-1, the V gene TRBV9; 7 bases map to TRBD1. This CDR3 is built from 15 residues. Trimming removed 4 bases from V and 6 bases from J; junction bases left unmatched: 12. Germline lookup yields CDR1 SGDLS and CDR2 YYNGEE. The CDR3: CASSPRQGKSPEAFF. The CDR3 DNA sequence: TGTGCCAGCAGCCCCCGACAGGGTAAGAGCCCTGAAGCTTTCTTT.

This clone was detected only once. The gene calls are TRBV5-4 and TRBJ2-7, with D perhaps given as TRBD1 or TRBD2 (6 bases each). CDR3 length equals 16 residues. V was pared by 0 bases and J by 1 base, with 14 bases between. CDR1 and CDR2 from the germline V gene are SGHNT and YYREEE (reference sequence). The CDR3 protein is CASSLGPGEVSYEQYF. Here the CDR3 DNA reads TGTGCCAGCAGCTTGGGACCAGGGGAGGTTTCCTACGAGCAGTACTTC. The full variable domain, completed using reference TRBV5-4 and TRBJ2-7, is ETGVTQSPTHLIKTRGQQVTLRCSSQSGHNTVSWYQQALGQGPQFIFQYYREEENGRGNFPPRFSGLQFPNYSSELNVNALELDDSALYLCASSLGPGEVSYEQYFGPGTRLTVT.

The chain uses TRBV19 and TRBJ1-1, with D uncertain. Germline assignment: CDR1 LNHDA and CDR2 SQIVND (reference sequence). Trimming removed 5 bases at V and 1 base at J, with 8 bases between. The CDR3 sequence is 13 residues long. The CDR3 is CASSVAPNTEAFF. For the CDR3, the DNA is TGTGCCAGTAGTGTGGCTCCGAACACTGAAGCTTTCTTT.

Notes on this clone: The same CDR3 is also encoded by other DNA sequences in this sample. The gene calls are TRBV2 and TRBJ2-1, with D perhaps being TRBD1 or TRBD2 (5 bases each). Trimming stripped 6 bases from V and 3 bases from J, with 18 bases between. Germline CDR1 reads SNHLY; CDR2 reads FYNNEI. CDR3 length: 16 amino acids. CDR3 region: CASSSEGRGDYNEQFF. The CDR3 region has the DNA TGTGCCAGCAGCTCTGAGGGACGGGGAGACTACAATGAGCAGTTCTTC.

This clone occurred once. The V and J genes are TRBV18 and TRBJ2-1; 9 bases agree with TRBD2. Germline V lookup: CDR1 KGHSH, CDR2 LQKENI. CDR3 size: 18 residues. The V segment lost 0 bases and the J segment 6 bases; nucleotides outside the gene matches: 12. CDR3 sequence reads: CASSPPAGGPMDRNEQFF. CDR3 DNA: TGTGCCAGCTCACCACCCGCGGGAGGGCCAATGGATCGCAATGAGCAGTTCTTC.

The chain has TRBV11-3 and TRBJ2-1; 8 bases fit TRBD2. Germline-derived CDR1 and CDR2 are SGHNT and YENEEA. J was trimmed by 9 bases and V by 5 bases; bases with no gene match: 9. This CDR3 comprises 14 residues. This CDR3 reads CASSPQREWGEQFF. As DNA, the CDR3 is TGTGCCAGCAGCCCCCAGCGGGAGTGGGGTGAGCAGTTCTTC.

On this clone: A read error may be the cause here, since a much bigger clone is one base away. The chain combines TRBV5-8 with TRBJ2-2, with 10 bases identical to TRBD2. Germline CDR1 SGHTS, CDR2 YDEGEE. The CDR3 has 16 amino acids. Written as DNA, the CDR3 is TGTGCCGGCAGCTTGGGCAGCGGGAGGGACACCGGGGAGCTGTTTTTT. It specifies CAGSLGSGRDTGELFF.

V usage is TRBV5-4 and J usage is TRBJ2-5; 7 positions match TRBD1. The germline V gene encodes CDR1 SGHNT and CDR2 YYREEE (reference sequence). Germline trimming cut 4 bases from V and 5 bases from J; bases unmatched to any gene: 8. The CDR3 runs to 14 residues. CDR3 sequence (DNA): TGTGCCAGCAGCCCTACTAGGGGGCTGGAGACCCAGTACTTC. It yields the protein CASSPTRGLETQYF.

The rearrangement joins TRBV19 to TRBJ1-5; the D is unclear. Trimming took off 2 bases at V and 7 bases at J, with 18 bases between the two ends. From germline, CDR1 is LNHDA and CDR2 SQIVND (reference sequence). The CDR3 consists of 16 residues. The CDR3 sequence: CASSISPGHEGQPQHF. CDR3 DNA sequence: TGTGCCAGTAGTATAAGTCCTGGCCACGAGGGACAGCCCCAGCATTTT.

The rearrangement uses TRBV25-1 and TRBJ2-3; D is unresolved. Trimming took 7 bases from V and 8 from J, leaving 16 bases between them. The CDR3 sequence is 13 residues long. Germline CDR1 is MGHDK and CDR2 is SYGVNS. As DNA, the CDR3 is TGTGCCAGCATTGCCTCTTTTGTGGGTACGCAGTATTTT. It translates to CASIASFVGTQYF.